The 3 T cell receptor beta chains below all came from one sample that was sequenced in a study of type 1 regulatory T cells. In TCRdb, the reads were re-called with MiXCR into one record per CDR3 protein. The sample lists 55,000 to 65,000 distinct CDR3 sequences; approximately 67% were seen once. Their antigens are not known. Sequencing was done on a sample of cultured non-Tr1 T cells, either the whole culture or a sorted T cell fraction (not recorded which). All receptors come from a human donor in good health.

In this sample, this clonotype turned up a few times. The V call is TRBV20-1, the J call TRBJ1-1, with 7 bases fitting TRBD1. The germline V gene encodes CDR1 DFQATT and CDR2 SNEGSKA (reference sequence). The CDR3 totals 13 residues. V lost 2 bases, J lost 4 bases, and 4 bases stayed unmatched. This chain's CDR3 is CSARLTGTTEAFF. The CDR3 DNA reads TGCAGTGCTAGATTGACAGGGACCACTGAAGCTTTCTTT.

J is TRBJ1-5 and V is TRBV5-4; possibly TRBD1 for D (6 bases). CDR1 is SGHNT and CDR2 is YYREEE in the germline V gene (reference sequence). Trimming removed 4 bases from V and 4 bases from J, with 21 bases in between. This CDR3 contains 17 residues. CDR3 DNA sequence: TGTGCCAGCAGCCAGGGGAGGGCGCATAGGGAAAATCAGCCCCAGCATTTT. This sequence encodes CASSQGRAHRENQPQHF.

The chain employs TRBV18 and TRBJ1-2, with a possible D match to TRBD1 (6 bases). V was clipped by 3 bases and J by 8 bases, with 19 bases between them. This CDR3 comprises 15 residues. Germline loops: CDR1 KGHSH, CDR2 LQKENI. CDR3 DNA: TGTGCCAGCTCACCCCCTATAGCCGGGGGCCGAGGCTACACCTTC. This sequence encodes CASSPPIAGGRGYTF.